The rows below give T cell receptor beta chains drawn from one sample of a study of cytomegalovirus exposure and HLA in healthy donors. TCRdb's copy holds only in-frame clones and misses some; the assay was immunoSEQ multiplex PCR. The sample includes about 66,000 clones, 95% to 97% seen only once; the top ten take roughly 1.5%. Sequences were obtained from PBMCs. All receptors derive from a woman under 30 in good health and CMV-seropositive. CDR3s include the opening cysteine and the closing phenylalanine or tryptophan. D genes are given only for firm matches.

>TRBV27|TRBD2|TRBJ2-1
CASSPPTSGRVNEQFF
TGTGCCAGCAGTCCACCGACTAGCGGGAGGGTCAATGAGCAGTTCTTC
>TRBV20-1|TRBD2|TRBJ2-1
CSASVSGEQFF
TGCAGTGCTAGCGTTAGCGGGGAGCAGTTCTTC
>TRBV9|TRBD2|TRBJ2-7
CASSEGPGLAGVVTYEQYF
TGTGCCAGCAGCGAAGGTCCGGGACTAGCGGGTGTGGTCACCTACGAGCAGTACTTC
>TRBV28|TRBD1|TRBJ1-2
CASSKTGTVNYGYTF
TGTGCCAGCAGTAAAACCGGGACAGTGAACTATGGCTACACCTTC
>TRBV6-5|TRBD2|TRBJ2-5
CASSWTSGRETQYF
TGTGCCAGCAGTTGGACTAGCGGGAGAGAGACCCAGTACTTC
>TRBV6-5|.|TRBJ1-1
CASSYSGANTEAFF
TGTGCCAGCAGTTACTCGGGGGCGAACACTGAAGCTTTCTTT
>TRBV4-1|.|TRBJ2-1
CASSQAGSSYNEQFF
TGCGCCAGCAGCCAAGCGGGGAGCTCCTACAATGAGCAGTTCTTC
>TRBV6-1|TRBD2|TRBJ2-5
CASPRGGETQYF
TGTGCCAGCCCTCGGGGGGGCGAGACCCAGTACTTC
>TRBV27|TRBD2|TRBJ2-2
CASSLSSGRTGELFF
TGTGCCAGCAGTTTATCCAGCGGGAGAACCGGGGAGCTGTTTTTT
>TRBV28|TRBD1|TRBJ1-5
CASSPQGASNQPQHF
TGTGCCAGCAGCCCACAGGGGGCCTCCAATCAGCCCCAGCATTTT
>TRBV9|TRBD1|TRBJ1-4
CASTGQGNEKLFF
TGTGCCAGCACCGGACAGGGAAATGAAAAACTGTTTTTT
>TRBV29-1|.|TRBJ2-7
CSVEGQGLDEQYF
TGCAGCGTTGAAGGGCAGGGCCTCGACGAGCAGTACTTC
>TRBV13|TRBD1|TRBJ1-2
CASSSRGTGVSHSYGYTF
TGTGCCAGCAGCTCACGTGGGACAGGGGTATCTCATAGCTATGGCTACACCTTC
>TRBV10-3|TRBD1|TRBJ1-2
CAISPGGDGYTF
TGTGCCATCAGTCCAGGGGGAGATGGCTACACCTTC
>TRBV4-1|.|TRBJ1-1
CASSQASPRGTEAFF
TGCGCCAGCAGCCAAGCGTCACCCCGGGGGACTGAAGCTTTCTTT
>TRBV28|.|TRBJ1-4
CASSLGGRGEKLFF
TGTGCCAGCAGTTTGGGGGGAAGGGGTGAAAAACTGTTTTTT
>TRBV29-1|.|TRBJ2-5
CSATDLAKPTETQYF
TGCAGCGCGACAGACCTCGCAAAACCGACGGAGACCCAGTACTTC
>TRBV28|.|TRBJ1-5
CASSTTYSNQPQHF
TGTGCCAGCAGTACTACATATAGCAATCAGCCCCAGCATTTT
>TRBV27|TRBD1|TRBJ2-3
CASSDRTGQYTDTQYF
TGTGCCAGCAGTGACCGGACAGGGCAATACACAGATACGCAGTATTTT
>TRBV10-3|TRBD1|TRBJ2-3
CAITPGQGGDTQYF
TGTGCCATCACCCCGGGACAGGGGGGAGATACGCAGTATTTT